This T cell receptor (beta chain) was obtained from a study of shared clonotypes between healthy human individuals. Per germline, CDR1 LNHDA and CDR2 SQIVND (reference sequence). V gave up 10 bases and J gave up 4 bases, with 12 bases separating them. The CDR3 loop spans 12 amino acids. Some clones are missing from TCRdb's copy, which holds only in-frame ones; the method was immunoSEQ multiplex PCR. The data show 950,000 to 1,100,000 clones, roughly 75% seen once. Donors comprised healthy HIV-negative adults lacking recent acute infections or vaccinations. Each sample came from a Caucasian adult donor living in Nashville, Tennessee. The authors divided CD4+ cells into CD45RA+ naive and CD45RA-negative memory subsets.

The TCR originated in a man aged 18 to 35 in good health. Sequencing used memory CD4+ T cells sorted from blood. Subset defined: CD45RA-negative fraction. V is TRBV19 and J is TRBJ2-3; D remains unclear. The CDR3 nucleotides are TGTGCCACTGGCTCTCGGGCAGATACGCAGTATTTT. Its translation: CATGSRADTQYF.